The rows below give T cell receptor beta chains drawn from one sample of a study of stem cell transplantation in POMP-related autoinflammatory disease. Libraries were prepared by immunoSEQ multiplex PCR; TCRdb keeps only in-frame clonotypes and omits some of them. Here the sample spans roughly 28,000 clones, 75% to 85% being singletons. The sample consisted of CD4+ T cells from PBMCs, taken before stem cell transplantation. The receptor set was obtained from a human donor with POMP-related autoinflammation and immune dysregulation (PRAID). The CDR3 runs from the conserved cysteine through the conserved F or W. The D gene is left open where the match is weak.

>TRBJ2-7|TRBV7-9|TRBD2
CASSLRLAGQGEQYF
>TRBJ2-7|TRBV9|-
CASSLRGVADEQYF
>TRBJ1-2|TRBV5-6|-
CASSPTGGVSLPYGYTF
>TRBJ2-1|TRBV2|-
CASNPVGRAWNNEQFF
>TRBJ1-2|TRBV9|-
CASSVGSSANYGYTF
>TRBJ1-1|TRBV19|-
CASSIGRALNTEAFF
>TRBJ2-3|TRBV5-1|-
CASSLDRFSYTDTQYF
>TRBJ2-7|TRBV5-1|TRBD2
CASSLGGGGRGNEQYF
>TRBJ2-7|TRBV4-1|TRBD2
CASSRTGTSGSEQYF
>TRBJ1-1|TRBV11-2|-
CASSAIRGGLKAFF